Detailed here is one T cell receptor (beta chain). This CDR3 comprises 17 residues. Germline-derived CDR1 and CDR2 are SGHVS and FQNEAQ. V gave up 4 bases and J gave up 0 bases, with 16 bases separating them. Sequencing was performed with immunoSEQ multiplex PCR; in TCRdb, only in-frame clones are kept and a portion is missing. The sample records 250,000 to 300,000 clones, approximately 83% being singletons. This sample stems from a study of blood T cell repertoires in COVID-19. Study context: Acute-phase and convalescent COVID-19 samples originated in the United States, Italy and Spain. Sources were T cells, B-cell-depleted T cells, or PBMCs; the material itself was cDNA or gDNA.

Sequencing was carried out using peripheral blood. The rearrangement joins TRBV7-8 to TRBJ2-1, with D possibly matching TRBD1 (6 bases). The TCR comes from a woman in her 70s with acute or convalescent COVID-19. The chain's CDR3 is CASSSLTGRTSYNEQFF. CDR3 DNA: TGTGCCAGCAGCTCCTTGACAGGCCGCACCTCCTACAATGAGCAGTTCTTC.